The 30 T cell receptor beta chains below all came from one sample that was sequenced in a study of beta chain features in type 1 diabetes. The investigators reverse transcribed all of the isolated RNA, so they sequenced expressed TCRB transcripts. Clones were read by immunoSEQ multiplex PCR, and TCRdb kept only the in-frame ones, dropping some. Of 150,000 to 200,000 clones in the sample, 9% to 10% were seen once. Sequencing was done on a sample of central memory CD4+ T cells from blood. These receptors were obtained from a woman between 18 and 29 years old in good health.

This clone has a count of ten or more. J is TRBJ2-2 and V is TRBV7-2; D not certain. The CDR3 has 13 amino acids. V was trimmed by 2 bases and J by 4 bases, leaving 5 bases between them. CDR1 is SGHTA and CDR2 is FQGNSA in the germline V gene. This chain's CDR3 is CASSLPGTGELFF. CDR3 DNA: TGTGCCAGCAGCTTACCAGGCACCGGGGAGCTGTTTTTT. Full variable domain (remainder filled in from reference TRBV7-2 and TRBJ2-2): GAGVSQSPSNKVTEKGKDVELRCDPISGHTALYWYRQSLGQGLEFLIYFQGNSAPDKSGLPSDRFSAERTGGSVSTLTIQRTQQEDSAVYLCASSLPGTGELFFGEGSRLTVL.

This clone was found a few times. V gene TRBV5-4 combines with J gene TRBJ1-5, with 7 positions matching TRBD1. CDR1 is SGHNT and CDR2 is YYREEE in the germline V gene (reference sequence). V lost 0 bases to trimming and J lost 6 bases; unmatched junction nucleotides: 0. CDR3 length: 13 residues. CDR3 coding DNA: TGTGCCAGCAGCTTGGACAGGGGTCAGCCCCAGCATTTT. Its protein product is CASSLDRGQPQHF. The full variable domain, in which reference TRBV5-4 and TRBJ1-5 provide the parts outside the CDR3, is ETGVTQSPTHLIKTRGQQVTLRCSSQSGHNTVSWYQQALGQGPQFIFQYYREEENGRGNFPPRFSGLQFPNYSSELNVNALELDDSALYLCASSLDRGQPQHFGDGTRLSIL.

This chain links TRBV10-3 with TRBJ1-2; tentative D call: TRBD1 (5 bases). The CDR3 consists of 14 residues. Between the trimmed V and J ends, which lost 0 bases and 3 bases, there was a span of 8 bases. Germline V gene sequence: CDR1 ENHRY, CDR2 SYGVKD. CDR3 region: CAISESARDYGYTF. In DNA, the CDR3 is TGTGCCATCAGTGAGTCAGCCAGGGACTATGGCTACACCTTC.

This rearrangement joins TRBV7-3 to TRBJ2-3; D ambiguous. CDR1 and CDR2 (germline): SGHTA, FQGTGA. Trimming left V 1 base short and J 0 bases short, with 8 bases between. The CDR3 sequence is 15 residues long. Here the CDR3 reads CASSLMSSSTDTQYF. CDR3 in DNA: TGTGCCAGCAGCTTAATGTCCTCTAGCACAGATACGCAGTATTTT.

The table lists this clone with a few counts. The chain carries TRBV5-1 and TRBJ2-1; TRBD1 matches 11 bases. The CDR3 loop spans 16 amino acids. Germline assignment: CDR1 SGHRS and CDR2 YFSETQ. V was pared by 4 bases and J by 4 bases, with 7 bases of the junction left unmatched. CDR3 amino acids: CASSSTGTGGYNEQFF. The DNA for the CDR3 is TGCGCCAGCAGCAGTACCGGGACAGGGGGTTACAATGAGCAGTTCTTC.

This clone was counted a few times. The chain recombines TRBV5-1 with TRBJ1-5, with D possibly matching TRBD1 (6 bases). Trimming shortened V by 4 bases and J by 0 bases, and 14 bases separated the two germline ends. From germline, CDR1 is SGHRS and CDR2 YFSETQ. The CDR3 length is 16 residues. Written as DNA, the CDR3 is TGCGCCAGCAGCGCCCGGGACACCCATAGCAATCAGCCCCAGCATTTT. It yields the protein CASSARDTHSNQPQHF.

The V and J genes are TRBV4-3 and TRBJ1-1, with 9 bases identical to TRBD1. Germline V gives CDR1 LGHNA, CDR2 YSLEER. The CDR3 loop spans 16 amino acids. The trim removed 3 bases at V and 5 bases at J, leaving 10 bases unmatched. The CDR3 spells CASSQGQGYEETEAFF. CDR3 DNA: TGCGCCAGCAGCCAGGGACAGGGATATGAAGAGACTGAAGCTTTCTTT.

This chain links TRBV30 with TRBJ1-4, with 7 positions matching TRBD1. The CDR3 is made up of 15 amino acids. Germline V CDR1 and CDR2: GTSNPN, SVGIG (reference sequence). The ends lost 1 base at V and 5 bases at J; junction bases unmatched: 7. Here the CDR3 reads CAWSGTGTVNEKLFF. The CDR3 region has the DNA TGTGCCTGGAGTGGCACCGGGACAGTGAATGAAAAACTGTTTTTT. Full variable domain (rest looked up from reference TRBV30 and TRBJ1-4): SQTIHQWPATLVQPVGSPLSLECTVEGTSNPNLYWYRQAAGRGLQLLFYSVGIGQISSEVPQNLSASRPQDRQFILSSKKLLLSDSGFYLCAWSGTGTVNEKLFFGSGTQLSVL.

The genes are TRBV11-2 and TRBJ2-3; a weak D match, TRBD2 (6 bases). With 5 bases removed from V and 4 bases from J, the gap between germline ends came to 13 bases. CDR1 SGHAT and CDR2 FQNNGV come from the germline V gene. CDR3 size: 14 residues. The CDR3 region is CASSPSEGPDTQYF. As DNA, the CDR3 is TGTGCCAGCAGCCCTTCGGAGGGCCCAGATACGCAGTATTTT.

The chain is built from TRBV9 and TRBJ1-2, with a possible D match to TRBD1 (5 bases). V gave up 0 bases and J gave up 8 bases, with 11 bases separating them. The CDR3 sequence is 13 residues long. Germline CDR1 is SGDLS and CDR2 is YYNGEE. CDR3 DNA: TGTGCCAGCAGCGTAGAGGCCGGGGGAGGCTACACCTTC. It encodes CASSVEAGGGYTF.

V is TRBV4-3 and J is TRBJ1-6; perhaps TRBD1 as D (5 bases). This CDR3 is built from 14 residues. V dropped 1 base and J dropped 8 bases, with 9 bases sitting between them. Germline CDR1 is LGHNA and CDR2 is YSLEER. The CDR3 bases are TGCGCCAGCAGCCAAGCATGGGGGGATTCACCCCTCCACTTT. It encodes CASSQAWGDSPLHF.

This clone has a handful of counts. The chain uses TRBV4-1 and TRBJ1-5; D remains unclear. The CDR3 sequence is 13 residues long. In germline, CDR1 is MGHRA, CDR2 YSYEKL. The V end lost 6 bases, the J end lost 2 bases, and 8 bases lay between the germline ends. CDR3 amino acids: CASRGDRNQPQHF. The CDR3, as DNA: TGCGCCAGCAGGGGAGACCGCAATCAGCCCCAGCATTTT.

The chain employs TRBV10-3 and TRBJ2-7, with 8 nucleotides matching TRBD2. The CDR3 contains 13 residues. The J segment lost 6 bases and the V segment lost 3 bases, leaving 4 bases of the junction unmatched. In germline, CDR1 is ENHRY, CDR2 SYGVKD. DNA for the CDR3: TGTGCCATCAGTGAAGAAGCGGGAGCCGAGCAGTACTTC. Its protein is CAISEEAGAEQYF.

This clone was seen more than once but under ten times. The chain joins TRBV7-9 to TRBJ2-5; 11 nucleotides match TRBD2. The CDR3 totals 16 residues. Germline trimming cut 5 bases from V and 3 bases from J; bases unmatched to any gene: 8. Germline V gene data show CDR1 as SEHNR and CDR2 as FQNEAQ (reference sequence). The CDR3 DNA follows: TGTGCCAGCAGCCGTGATAGCGGGGGGGCCGAAGAGACCCAGTACTTC. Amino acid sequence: CASSRDSGGAEETQYF.

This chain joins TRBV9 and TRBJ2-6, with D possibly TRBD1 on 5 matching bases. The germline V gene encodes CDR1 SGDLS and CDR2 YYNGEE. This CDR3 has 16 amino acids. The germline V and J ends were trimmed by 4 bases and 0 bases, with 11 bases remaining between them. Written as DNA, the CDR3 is TGTGCCAGCAGCTTCCAGGGCAGCTCTGGGGCCAACGTCCTGACTTTC. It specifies CASSFQGSSGANVLTF. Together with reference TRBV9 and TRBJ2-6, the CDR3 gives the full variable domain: DSGVTQTPKHLITATGQRVTLRCSPRSGDLSVYWYQQSLDQGLQFLIQYYNGEERAKGNILERFSAQQFPDLHSELNLSSLELGDSALYFCASSFQGSSGANVLTFGAGSRLTVL.

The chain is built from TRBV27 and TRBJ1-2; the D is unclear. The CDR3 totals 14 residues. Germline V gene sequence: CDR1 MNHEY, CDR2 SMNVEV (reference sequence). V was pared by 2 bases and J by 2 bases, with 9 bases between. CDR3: CASSLKGGNYGYTF. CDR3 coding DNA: TGTGCCAGCAGTTTAAAGGGAGGGAACTATGGCTACACCTTC.

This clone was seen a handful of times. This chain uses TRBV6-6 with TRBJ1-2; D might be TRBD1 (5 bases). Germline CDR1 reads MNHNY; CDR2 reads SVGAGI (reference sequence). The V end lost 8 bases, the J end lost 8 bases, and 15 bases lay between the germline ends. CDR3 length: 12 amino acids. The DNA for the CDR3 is TGTGCCAGCGGGGGGGGGTCGCTGGGCTACACCTTC. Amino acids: CASGGGSLGYTF.

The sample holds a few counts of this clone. CDR3 in amino acids: CASSVGQAVYEQYF. Here the CDR3 DNA reads TGTGCCAGCAGCGTAGGACAGGCAGTCTACGAGCAGTACTTC. This chain uses TRBV9 with TRBJ2-7; TRBD1 is a possible D gene (6 bases). Germline-derived CDR1 and CDR2 are SGDLS and YYNGEE. V lost 0 bases, J lost 3 bases, and 10 bases lay in between. The CDR3 length is 14 residues.

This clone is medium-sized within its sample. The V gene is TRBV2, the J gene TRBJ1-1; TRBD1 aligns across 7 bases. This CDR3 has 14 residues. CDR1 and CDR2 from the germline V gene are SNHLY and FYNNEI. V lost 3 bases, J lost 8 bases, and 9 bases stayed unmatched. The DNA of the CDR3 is TGTGCCAGCAGTGATAGCCGACAGGGACGAGAAGCTTTCTTT. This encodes CASSDSRQGREAFF.

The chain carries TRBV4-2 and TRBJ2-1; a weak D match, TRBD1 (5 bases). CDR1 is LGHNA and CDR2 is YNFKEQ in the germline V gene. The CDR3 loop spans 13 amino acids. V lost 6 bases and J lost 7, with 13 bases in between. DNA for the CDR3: TGTGCCAGCAGTCCCCCCAGGGCGAATGAGCAGTTCTTC. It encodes CASSPPRANEQFF.

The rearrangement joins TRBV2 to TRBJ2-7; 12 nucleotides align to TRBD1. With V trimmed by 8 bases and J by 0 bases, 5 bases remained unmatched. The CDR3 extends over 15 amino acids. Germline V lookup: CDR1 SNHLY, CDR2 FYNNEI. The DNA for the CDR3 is TGTGCCAGCCGAGGGACAGGGGGCAGCTCCTACGAGCAGTACTTC. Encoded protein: CASRGTGGSSYEQYF.

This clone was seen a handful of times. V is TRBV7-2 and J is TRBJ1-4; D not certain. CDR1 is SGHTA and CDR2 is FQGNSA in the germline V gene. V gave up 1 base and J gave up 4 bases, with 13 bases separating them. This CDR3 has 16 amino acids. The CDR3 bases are TGTGCCAGCAGCTTAGGAGAGAGAGAGAATAATGAAAAACTGTTTTTT. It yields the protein CASSLGERENNEKLFF.

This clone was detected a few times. The CDR3 spells CASSLRGVEEQYF. In nucleotides, the CDR3 is TGTGCCAGCAGCTTACGGGGAGTGGAGGAGCAGTACTTC. The chain couples TRBV13 to TRBJ2-7; maybe TRBD2 (5 bases). The CDR3 runs to 13 residues. V was shortened by 2 bases and J by 7 bases, with 12 bases between the two germline ends. Germline CDR1 and CDR2: PRHDT and FYEKMQ (reference sequence).

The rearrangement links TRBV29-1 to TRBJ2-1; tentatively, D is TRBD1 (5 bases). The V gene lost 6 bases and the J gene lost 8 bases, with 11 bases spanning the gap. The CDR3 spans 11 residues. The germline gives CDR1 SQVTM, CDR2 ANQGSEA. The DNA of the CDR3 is TGCAGCGTCTCCTGGGGCGATGAGCAGTTCTTC. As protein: CSVSWGDEQFF.

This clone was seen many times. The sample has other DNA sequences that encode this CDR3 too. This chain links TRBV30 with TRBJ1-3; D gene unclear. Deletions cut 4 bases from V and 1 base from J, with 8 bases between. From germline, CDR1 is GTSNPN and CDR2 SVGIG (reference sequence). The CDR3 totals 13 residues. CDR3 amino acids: CAWMRRSGNTIYF. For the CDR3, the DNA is TGTGCCTGGATGAGAAGATCTGGAAACACCATATATTTT.

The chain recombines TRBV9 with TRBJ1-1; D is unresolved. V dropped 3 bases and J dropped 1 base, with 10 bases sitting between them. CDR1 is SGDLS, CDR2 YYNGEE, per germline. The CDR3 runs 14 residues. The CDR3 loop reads CASSGQVGNTEAFF. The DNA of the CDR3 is TGTGCCAGCAGCGGTCAGGTGGGGAACACTGAAGCTTTCTTT.

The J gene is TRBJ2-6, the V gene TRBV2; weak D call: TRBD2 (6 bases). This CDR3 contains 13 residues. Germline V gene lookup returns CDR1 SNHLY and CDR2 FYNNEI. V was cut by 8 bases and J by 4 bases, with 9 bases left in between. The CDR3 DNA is TGTGCCAGCGGGACTTTAGGGGCCAACGTCCTGACTTTC. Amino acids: CASGTLGANVLTF.

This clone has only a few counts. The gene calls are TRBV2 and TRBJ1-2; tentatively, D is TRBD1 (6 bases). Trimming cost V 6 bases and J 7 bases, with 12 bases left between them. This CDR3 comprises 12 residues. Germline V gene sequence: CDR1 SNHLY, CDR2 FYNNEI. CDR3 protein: CASRSGGGGYTF. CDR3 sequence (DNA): TGTGCCAGCAGGTCGGGGGGCGGTGGCTACACCTTC.

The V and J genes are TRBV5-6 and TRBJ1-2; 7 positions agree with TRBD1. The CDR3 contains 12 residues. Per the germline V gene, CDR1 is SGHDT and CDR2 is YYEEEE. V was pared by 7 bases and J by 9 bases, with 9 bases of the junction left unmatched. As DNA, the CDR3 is TGTGCCAGCCAACTCGGGACAGTGAGCTACACCTTC. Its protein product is CASQLGTVSYTF.

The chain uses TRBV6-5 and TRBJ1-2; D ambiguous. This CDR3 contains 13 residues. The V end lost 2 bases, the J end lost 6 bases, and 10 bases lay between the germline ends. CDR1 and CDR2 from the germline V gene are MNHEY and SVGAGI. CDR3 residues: CASSYTGMHGYTF. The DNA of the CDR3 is TGTGCCAGCAGTTACACCGGGATGCATGGCTACACCTTC.